Below are 17 T cell receptor beta chains sequenced from a single sample in a study of blood T cells in healthy people across ages. Next came a second PCR, run for about 7 to 11 cycles, which used a sample-barcoded 5' primer along with a J-beta primer mix. TCRdb processed the 5' RACE reads anew with MiXCR; each CDR3 protein has one entry. The table lists 1.5 million to 2 million distinct CDR3 sequences, about 28% of them singletons. The sample comprised blood. These receptors all stem from a woman aged 25 to 39 in good health.

The chain links TRBV12-3 or TRBV12-4 to TRBJ2-7; maybe TRBD1 (6 bases). Trimming shortened V by 2 bases and J by 3 bases, and 11 bases separated the two germline ends. This CDR3 contains 14 residues. Here the CDR3 DNA reads TGTGCCAGCAGTTTATTGGGGGCCCACTACGAGCAGTACTTC. This encodes CASSLLGAHYEQYF.

This sequence joins TRBV28 and TRBJ2-7; tentative D call: TRBD1 (6 bases). Per germline, CDR1 MDHEN and CDR2 SYDVKM. The CDR3 has 12 amino acids. Trimming removed 10 bases at V and 2 bases at J, with 12 bases between. The CDR3 is CATRTGTYEQYF. The DNA of the CDR3 is TGTGCCACCAGAACAGGGACCTACGAGCAGTACTTC.

There are many counts of this clonotype. The chain employs TRBV7-2 and TRBJ2-3; 8 bases are shared with TRBD1. The CDR3 consists of 14 residues. V lost 5 bases, J lost 4 bases, and 5 bases stayed unmatched. Looked up from germline, CDR1 is SGHTA and CDR2 is FQGNSA. In DNA, the CDR3 is TGTGCCAGCAGCCCTGGACAGGGCCCAGATACGCAGTATTTT. This sequence encodes CASSPGQGPDTQYF.

The J gene is TRBJ1-5, the V gene TRBV12-3 or TRBV12-4; D possibly corresponds to TRBD1 (5 bases). CDR3 length: 15 residues. With 0 bases removed from V and 14 bases from J, the gap between germline ends came to 20 bases. CDR3 in DNA: TGTGCCAGCAGTTTAGCGGTCGCAGGGAAGAGTTCCGAGCATTTT. Its translation: CASSLAVAGKSSEHF.

In this sample, this clonotype turned up a few times. The V gene is TRBV7-2, the J gene TRBJ2-7; D is possibly TRBD2 (6 bases). V was shortened by 8 bases and J by 6 bases, with 17 bases between the two germline ends. In germline, CDR1 is SGHTA, CDR2 FQGNSA. The CDR3 is 13 amino acids. The CDR3 sequence: CASGRRDVGEQYF. CDR3 DNA sequence: TGTGCCAGCGGGCGGCGGGATGTGGGCGAGCAGTACTTC.

In DNA form, the CDR3 reads TGCAGTGCTAGAGGGTGGTCGGGACAGGGGCACGGCTACACCTTC. Translation gives CSARGWSGQGHGYTF. This sequence joins TRBV20-1 and TRBJ1-2; the match to TRBD1 covers 10 bases. V lost 1 base and J lost 8; bases outside the gene matches: 10. The CDR3 totals 15 residues. Per germline, CDR1 DFQATT and CDR2 SNEGSKA (reference sequence).

This clonotype was detected once. The chain recombines TRBV20-1 with TRBJ2-3, with TRBD2 identical over 10 bases. Germline V gene lookup returns CDR1 DFQATT and CDR2 SNEGSKA (reference sequence). The CDR3 spans 15 residues. V was pared by 1 base and J by 4 bases, with 5 bases of the junction left unmatched. For the CDR3, the DNA is TGCAGTGCTAGAGGTGCTAGCGGGAGCCCAGATACGCAGTATTTT. This gives the protein CSARGASGSPDTQYF.

The chain links TRBV19 to TRBJ2-1; TRBD1 matches at 7 bases. The end of the DNA fits TRBJ2-7 better, so the J call may be wrong. CDR1 is LNHDA, CDR2 SQIVND, per germline (reference sequence). The CDR3 loop spans 16 amino acids. The DNA of the CDR3 is TGTGCCAGTAGTCGGGGACAGACCCTCTCCTACAATGAGCAGTACTTC. Translating gives CASSRGQTLSYNEQYF.

This chain joins TRBV5-1 and TRBJ2-1, with TRBD1 identical over 11 bases. The length of the CDR3 is 16 residues. Germline CDR1 SGHRS, CDR2 YFSETQ. V gave up 4 bases and J gave up 8 bases; unmatched junction bases: 11. CDR3 sequence: CASSIRSGTGGHEQFF. CDR3 nucleotides: TGCGCCAGCAGCATTCGTTCCGGGACAGGGGGACATGAGCAGTTCTTC. Supplemented by reference TRBV5-1 and TRBJ2-1, the full variable domain reads KAGVTQTPRYLIKTRGQQVTLSCSPISGHRSVSWYQQTPGQGLQFLFEYFSETQRNKGNFPGRFSGRQFSNSRSEMNVSTLELGDSALYLCASSIRSGTGGHEQFFGPGTRLTVL.

This clonotype was detected only a few times. V and J are TRBV20-1 and TRBJ2-7; 8 bases line up with TRBD2. CDR3 length: 16 residues. With V trimmed by 0 bases and J by 7 bases, 14 bases remained unmatched. CDR1 and CDR2 (germline): DFQATT, SNEGSKA (reference sequence). The CDR3 DNA reads TGCAGTGCTAGAGATCTAAGGCGGGAGGAGGTGGGAGAGCAGTACTTC. Its protein is CSARDLRREEVGEQYF.

The chain couples TRBV4-3 to TRBJ1-2; D unclear. The CDR3 contains 14 residues. Trimming stripped 0 bases from V and 6 bases from J, with 11 bases between. The germline gives CDR1 LGHNA, CDR2 YSLEER. The CDR3 loop is CASSQEGFKDGYTF. DNA for the CDR3: TGCGCCAGCAGCCAAGAAGGGTTCAAGGATGGCTACACCTTC.

V usage is TRBV5-6 and J usage is TRBJ2-2; TRBD1 or TRBD2 may be the D gene (5 bases each). Germline assignment: CDR1 SGHDT and CDR2 YYEEEE. V gave up 4 bases and J gave up 9 bases, with 10 bases separating them. The CDR3 is 12 residues long. CDR3 sequence reads: CASSLGERELFF. The CDR3 DNA is TGTGCCAGCAGCCTGGGGGAGAGGGAGCTGTTTTTT.

This clonotype was seen a handful of times. V is TRBV12-3 or TRBV12-4 and J is TRBJ2-3, with TRBD2 identical over 8 bases. The V gene end was trimmed by 5 bases and the J gene end by 6 bases; junction bases not matched to a gene: 7. The CDR3 length is 14 residues. DNA of the CDR3: TGTGCCAGCAGTCGAGCGGGGGTGAGGGATACGCAGTATTTT. Translated, it gives CASSRAGVRDTQYF.

This clonotype came up many times. This chain uses TRBV29-1 with TRBJ2-1, with D perhaps TRBD1 (6 bases). CDR3 length: 15 amino acids. Germline CDR1 reads SQVTM; CDR2 reads ANQGSEA. Trimming stripped 6 bases from V and 0 bases from J, with 15 bases between. The CDR3 loop is CSVRIPGDSYNEQFF. For the CDR3, the DNA is TGCAGCGTCCGGATACCAGGGGACTCCTACAATGAGCAGTTCTTC.

This clonotype has more than one count but fewer than ten. The J gene is TRBJ2-3, the V gene TRBV6-2 or TRBV6-3; D is possibly TRBD2 (6 bases). The CDR3 is made up of 15 amino acids. The germline V gene encodes CDR1 MNHEY and CDR2 SVGEGT. The V end lost 10 bases, the J end lost 3 bases, and 20 bases lay between the germline ends. The CDR3 DNA sequence: TGTGCCACGCAACAAGGACACGGGGGTACAGATACGCAGTATTTT. Translation gives CATQQGHGGTDTQYF.

A remark on this clonotype: A clone one base away is much larger, so this may be a read error. This rearrangement joins TRBV20-1 to TRBJ2-7; tentative D call: TRBD2 (6 bases). Germline CDR1 is DFQATT and CDR2 is SNEGSKA (reference sequence). The CDR3 covers 14 residues. V was cut by 1 base and J by 7 bases, with 17 bases left in between. CDR3: CSARGGETTNEQYF. DNA for the CDR3: TGCAGTGCTAGAGGCGGGGAAACTACCAATGAGCAGTACTTC.

The J gene is TRBJ2-1, the V gene TRBV15; TRBD1 agrees at 9 bases. The CDR3 is made up of 17 amino acids. Germline-derived CDR1 and CDR2 are LNHNV and YYDKDF (reference sequence). J was trimmed by 8 bases and V by 1 base; bases with no gene match: 12. The CDR3: CATSRGIETGGVDEQFF. CDR3 in DNA: TGTGCCACCAGCAGAGGAATTGAGACAGGGGGTGTAGATGAGCAGTTCTTC.